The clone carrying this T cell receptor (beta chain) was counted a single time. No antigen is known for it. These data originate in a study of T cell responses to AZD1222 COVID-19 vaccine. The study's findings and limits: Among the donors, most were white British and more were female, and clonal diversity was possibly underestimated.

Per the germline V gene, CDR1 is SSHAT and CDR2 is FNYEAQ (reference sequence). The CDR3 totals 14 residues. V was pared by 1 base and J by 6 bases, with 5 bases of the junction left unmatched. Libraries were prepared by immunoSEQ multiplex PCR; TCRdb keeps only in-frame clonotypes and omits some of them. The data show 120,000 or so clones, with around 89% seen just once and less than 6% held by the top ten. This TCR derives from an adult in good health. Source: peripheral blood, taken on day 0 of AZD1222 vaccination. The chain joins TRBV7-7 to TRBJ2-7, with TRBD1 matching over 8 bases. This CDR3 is CASSLEGQGGEQYF. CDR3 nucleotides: TGTGCCAGCAGCTTAGAAGGACAGGGTGGCGAGCAGTACTTC.